This TCR beta chain was retrieved from a study of shared clonotypes between healthy human individuals. Profiled with immunoSEQ multiplex PCR; TCRdb holds only in-frame clones, not every one. The sample has about 600,000 clones, about 96% seen once. The CDR3 totals 13 residues. The V segment lost 6 bases and the J segment 11 bases; nucleotides outside the gene matches: 8. Germline CDR1 and CDR2: SGHVS and FNYEAQ. This clonotype originated in a woman aged 25 to 39 in good health. The source material was naive CD4+ T cells sorted from blood. Subset defined: CD45RA+ positively selected. The chain is built from TRBV7-6 and TRBJ2-4, with 9 bases lining up with TRBD1. Here the CDR3 reads CASSKGQGEVQYF. The CDR3 bases are TGTGCCAGCAGTAAGGGACAGGGAGAAGTTCAGTACTTC.